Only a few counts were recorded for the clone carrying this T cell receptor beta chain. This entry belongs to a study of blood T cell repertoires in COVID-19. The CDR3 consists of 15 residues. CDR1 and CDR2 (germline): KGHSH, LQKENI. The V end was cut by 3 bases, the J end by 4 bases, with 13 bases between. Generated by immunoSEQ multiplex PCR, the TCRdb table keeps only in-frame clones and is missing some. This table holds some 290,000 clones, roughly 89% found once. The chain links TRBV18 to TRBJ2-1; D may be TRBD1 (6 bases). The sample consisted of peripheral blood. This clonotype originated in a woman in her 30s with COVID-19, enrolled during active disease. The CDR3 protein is CASSPNRVSYNEQFF. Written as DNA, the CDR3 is TGTGCCAGCTCACCGAACAGGGTCTCTTACAATGAGCAGTTCTTC.